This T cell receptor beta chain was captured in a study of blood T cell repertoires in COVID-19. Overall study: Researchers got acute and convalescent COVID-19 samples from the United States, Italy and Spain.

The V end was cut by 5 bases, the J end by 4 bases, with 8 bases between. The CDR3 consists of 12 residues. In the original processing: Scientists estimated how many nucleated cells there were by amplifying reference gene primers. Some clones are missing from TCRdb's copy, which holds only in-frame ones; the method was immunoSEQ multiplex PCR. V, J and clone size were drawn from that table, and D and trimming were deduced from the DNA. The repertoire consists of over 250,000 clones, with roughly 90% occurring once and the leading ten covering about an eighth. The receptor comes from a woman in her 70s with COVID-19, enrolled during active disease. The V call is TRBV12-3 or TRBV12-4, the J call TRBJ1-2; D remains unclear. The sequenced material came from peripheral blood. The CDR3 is CASSPQVYGYTF. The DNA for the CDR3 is TGTGCCAGCAGTCCTCAGGTCTATGGCTACACCTTC.